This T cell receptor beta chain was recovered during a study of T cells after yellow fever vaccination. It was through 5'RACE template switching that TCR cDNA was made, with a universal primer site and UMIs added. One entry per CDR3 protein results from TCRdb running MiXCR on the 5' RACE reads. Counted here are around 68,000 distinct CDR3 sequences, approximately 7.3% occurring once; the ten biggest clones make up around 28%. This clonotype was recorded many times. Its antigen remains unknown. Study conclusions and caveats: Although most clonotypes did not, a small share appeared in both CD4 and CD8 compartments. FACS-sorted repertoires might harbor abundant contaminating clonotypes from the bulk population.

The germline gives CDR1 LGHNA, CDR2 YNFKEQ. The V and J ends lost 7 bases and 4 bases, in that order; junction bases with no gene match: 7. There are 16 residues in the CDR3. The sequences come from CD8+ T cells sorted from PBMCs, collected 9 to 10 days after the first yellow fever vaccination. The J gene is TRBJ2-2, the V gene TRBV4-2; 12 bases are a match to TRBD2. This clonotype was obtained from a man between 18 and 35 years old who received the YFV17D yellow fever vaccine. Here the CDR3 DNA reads TGTGCCAGCACCCGACTAGCGGGGGAGGGCACCGGGGAGCTGTTTTTT. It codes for CASTRLAGEGTGELFF.